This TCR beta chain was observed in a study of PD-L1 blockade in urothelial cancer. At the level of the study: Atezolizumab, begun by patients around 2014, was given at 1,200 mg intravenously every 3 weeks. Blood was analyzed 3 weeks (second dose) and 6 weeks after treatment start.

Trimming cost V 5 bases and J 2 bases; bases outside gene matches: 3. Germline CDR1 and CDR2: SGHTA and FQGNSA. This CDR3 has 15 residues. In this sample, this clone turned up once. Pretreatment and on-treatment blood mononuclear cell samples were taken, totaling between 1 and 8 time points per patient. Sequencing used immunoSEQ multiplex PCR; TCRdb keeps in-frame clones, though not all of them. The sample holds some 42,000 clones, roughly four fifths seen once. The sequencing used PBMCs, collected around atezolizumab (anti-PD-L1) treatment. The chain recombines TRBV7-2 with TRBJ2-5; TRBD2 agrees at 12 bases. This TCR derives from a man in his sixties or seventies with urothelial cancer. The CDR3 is CASSGTSGRQETQYF. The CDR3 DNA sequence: TGTGCCAGCAGCGGGACTAGCGGGCGGCAAGAGACCCAGTACTTC.